This passage covers 23 T cell receptor beta chains from one sample sequenced in a study of cytomegalovirus exposure and HLA in healthy donors (TCRdb year 2017). Libraries were made using the immunoSEQ multiplex PCR assay. For the multiplex PCR, a mixture combining 60 forward primers for TCR Vbeta segments and 13 reverse primers for TCR Jbeta segments was used. The immuneACCESS repertoire file appears here via TCRdb, limited to in-frame rearrangements. These files lack a portion of the clones; in checked studies, under half of the deficit traces to unresolved V genes, and the cause of the others is not known. The sample records more than 150,000 clones, roughly 80% of which are singletons. The ten largest clones take up approximately 3.9% of the sample. The sequenced sample was PBMCs. The receptors come from a man aged 50-59 years in good health and CMV-seronegative.

The rearrangement uses TRBV5-6 and TRBJ2-3, with 11 bases identical to TRBD2. The germline CDR1 and CDR2 sequences are SGHDT and YYEEEE. Losses at the gene ends were 0 bases for V and 2 bases for J; bases not matched to a gene: 2. The CDR3 sequence is 16 residues long. CDR3 nucleotide sequence: TGTGCCAGCAGCTTGGGACTAGCGGGGTACACAGATACGCAGTATTTT. Encoded protein: CASSLGLAGYTDTQYF.

V and J are TRBV7-9 and TRBJ2-7, with TRBD1 as a possible D gene (5 bases). V gave up 5 bases and J gave up 9 bases, with 26 bases separating them. The CDR3 has 16 amino acids. The germline CDR1 and CDR2 sequences are SEHNR and FQNEAQ (reference sequence). CDR3 sequence: CASSLDSTQPTSGQYF. The CDR3 DNA reads TGTGCCAGCAGCCTAGACAGTACCCAGCCTACGAGTGGGCAGTACTTC.

The V call is TRBV27, the J call TRBJ2-1; 9 bases line up with TRBD2. With V trimmed by 6 bases and J by 5 bases, 11 bases remained unmatched. Per the germline V gene, CDR1 is MNHEY and CDR2 is SMNVEV (reference sequence). The CDR3 is made up of 16 amino acids. CDR3 nucleotides: TGTGCCAGCAGCAGCCCCTTGCGGGGGGGTCACAATGAGCAGTTCTTC. This sequence encodes CASSSPLRGGHNEQFF.

This sequence joins TRBV5-1 and TRBJ1-5; D is ambiguous. CDR1 is SGHRS and CDR2 is YFSETQ in the germline V gene. This CDR3 spans 15 amino acids. The V end lost 0 bases, the J end lost 6 bases, and 13 bases lay between the germline ends. CDR3 nucleotides: TGCGCCAGCAGCTTGGACGGGCGGGTGGGTCAGCCCCAGCATTTT. It encodes CASSLDGRVGQPQHF.

The chain combines TRBV11-2 with TRBJ2-5; TRBD1 is a possible D gene (6 bases). Germline V gene data show CDR1 as SGHAT and CDR2 as FQNNGV. Trimming shortened V by 5 bases and J by 5 bases, and 18 bases separated the two germline ends. The CDR3 runs to 15 residues. As DNA, the CDR3 is TGTGCCAGCAGCCCGCACAGGGAAATCGGGGAGACCCAGTACTTC. Amino acid sequence: CASSPHREIGETQYF.

The chain couples TRBV5-6 to TRBJ2-7, with 9 bases matching TRBD1. The V segment lost 2 bases and the J segment 4 bases; nucleotides outside the gene matches: 7. The CDR3 is 15 residues long. Germline V gene sequence: CDR1 SGHDT, CDR2 YYEEEE. The DNA for the CDR3 is TGTGCCAGCAGCTTTGGGACAGGGTATTCGTACGAGCAGTACTTC. This codes for CASSFGTGYSYEQYF.

The chain couples TRBV25-1 to TRBJ2-5; possible D gene TRBD2, 6 bases. Germline V CDR1 and CDR2: MGHDK, SYGVNS. Trimming shortened V by 4 bases and J by 5 bases, and 17 bases separated the two germline ends. This CDR3 comprises 15 residues. The chain's CDR3 is CASSAFASGRETQYF. The CDR3, as DNA: TGTGCCAGCAGTGCCTTCGCGAGCGGGCGGGAGACCCAGTACTTC.

The CDR3 region has the DNA TGTGCCAGCAGTCTCTTGACAGGGCGCTATGGCTACACCTTC. The encoded protein is CASSLLTGRYGYTF. V is TRBV28 and J is TRBJ1-2, with 7 positions matching TRBD1. This CDR3 contains 14 residues. With V trimmed by 5 bases and J by 4 bases, 7 bases remained unmatched. Germline CDR1 MDHEN, CDR2 SYDVKM.

This chain joins TRBV19 and TRBJ1-2, with 7 bases lining up with TRBD1. The CDR3 has 12 residues. CDR1 LNHDA and CDR2 SQIVND come from the germline V gene (reference sequence). V was clipped by 7 bases and J by 8 bases; unmatched bases: 7. This CDR3 reads CASMRGGLGYTF. The CDR3, as DNA: TGTGCCAGTATGAGAGGGGGCCTCGGCTACACCTTC.

V gene TRBV5-8 combines with J gene TRBJ1-2; TRBD1 is a possible D gene (5 bases). Germline CDR1 is SGHTS and CDR2 is YDEGEE. The CDR3 consists of 15 residues. Trimming stripped 3 bases from V and 3 bases from J, with 15 bases between. As DNA, the CDR3 is TGTGCCAGCAGCTCCTGGGGGGGTGAGGACTATGGCTACACCTTC. It translates to CASSSWGGEDYGYTF.

The chain has TRBV9 and TRBJ2-2; D may be TRBD1 (6 bases). With 0 bases removed from V and 0 bases from J, the gap between germline ends came to 9 bases. The CDR3 runs 16 residues. Looked up from germline, CDR1 is SGDLS and CDR2 is YYNGEE. Here the CDR3 reads CASSVGSGANTGELFF. The DNA for the CDR3 is TGTGCCAGCAGCGTAGGTTCAGGGGCGAACACCGGGGAGCTGTTTTTT.

CDR3 in amino acids: CASSLASDNLMRKLFF. The CDR3, as DNA: TGTGCCAGCAGCTTAGCGTCGGACAACTTAATGAGGAAACTGTTTTTT. J is TRBJ1-4 and V is TRBV7-8; TRBD1 is a possible D gene (5 bases). With 0 bases removed from V and 11 bases from J, the gap between germline ends came to 19 bases. Germline CDR1 and CDR2: SGHVS and FQNEAQ. CDR3 size: 16 residues.

This chain connects TRBV29-1 to TRBJ2-3, with D hard to call. The CDR3 has 13 residues. The V end was cut by 6 bases, the J end by 3 bases, with 13 bases between. CDR1 is SQVTM, CDR2 ANQGSEA, per germline. CDR3 amino acids: CSVGPGWTDTQYF. CDR3 nucleotides: TGCAGCGTGGGCCCAGGATGGACAGATACGCAGTATTTT.

The genes are TRBV27 and TRBJ2-7; tentatively, D is TRBD1 (6 bases). The CDR3 is made up of 13 amino acids. Trimming removed 6 bases from V and 0 bases from J, with 9 bases in between. The germline V gene has CDR1 MNHEY and CDR2 SMNVEV (reference sequence). The CDR3 is CASRDRTSYEQYF. In nucleotides, the CDR3 is TGTGCCAGCAGAGACAGGACCTCCTACGAGCAGTACTTC.

The chain recombines TRBV4-3 with TRBJ2-7, with 11 bases aligning to TRBD2. The CDR3 extends over 18 amino acids. V was clipped by 3 bases and J by 0 bases; unmatched bases: 10. The germline CDR1 and CDR2 sequences are LGHNA and YSLEER. CDR3 protein: CASSQALSGGVSSYEQYF. Here the CDR3 DNA reads TGCGCCAGCAGCCAGGCCCTTAGCGGGGGGGTTAGCTCCTACGAGCAGTACTTC.

The V gene is TRBV2, the J gene TRBJ1-2; no reliable D call. This CDR3 is 13 amino acids long. V was shortened by 4 bases and J by 2 bases, with 8 bases between the two germline ends. Germline-derived CDR1 and CDR2 are SNHLY and FYNNEI. The CDR3 region is CASSVERNYGYTF. The DNA of the CDR3 is TGTGCCAGCAGTGTGGAGCGAAACTATGGCTACACCTTC.

This chain connects TRBV5-1 to TRBJ1-3; the match to TRBD1 covers 7 bases. The CDR3 loop spans 15 amino acids. V trimming: 4 bases; J trimming: 2 bases; junction bases outside the gene matches: 6. Germline CDR1 and CDR2: SGHRS and YFSETQ. In DNA, the CDR3 is TGCGCCAGCAGCCGACAGGGCAGCCCTGGAAACACCATATATTTT. Translated, it gives CASSRQGSPGNTIYF.

This sequence joins TRBV6-5 and TRBJ2-7, with 7 bases identical to TRBD2. This CDR3 is 16 amino acids long. Germline lookup yields CDR1 MNHEY and CDR2 SVGAGI. J was trimmed by 2 bases and V by 1 base; bases with no gene match: 8. This CDR3 reads CASSYLSGGRPYEQYF. The DNA for the CDR3 is TGTGCCAGCAGTTACTTGTCGGGGGGTCGACCCTACGAGCAGTACTTC.

The rearrangement links TRBV5-5 to TRBJ2-7; D is ambiguous. Deletions cut 1 base from V and 2 bases from J, with 7 bases between. This CDR3 comprises 13 residues. Germline CDR1 SGHKS, CDR2 YYEKEE (reference sequence). The DNA of the CDR3 is TGTGCCAGCAGCTTGAGAGTGACCTACGAGCAGTACTTC. Its translation is CASSLRVTYEQYF. Full variable domain (remainder filled in from reference TRBV5-5 and TRBJ2-7): DAGVTQSPTHLIKTRGQQVTLRCSPISGHKSVSWYQQVLGQGPQFIFQYYEKEERGRGNFPDRFSARQFPNYSSELNVNALLLGDSALYLCASSLRVTYEQYFGPGTRLTVT.

The chain employs TRBV11-2 and TRBJ1-5, with no clear D. From germline, CDR1 is SGHAT and CDR2 FQNNGV. Trimming took off 4 bases at V and 3 bases at J, with 7 bases between the two ends. CDR3 length equals 13 residues. CDR3 DNA sequence: TGTGCCAGCAGCTCCAGTCACAATCAGCCCCAGCATTTT. It specifies CASSSSHNQPQHF.

The DNA for the CDR3 is TGTGCCTGGACCCAGGCCGGGGAGGCTTTCTTT. This gives the protein CAWTQAGEAFF. The chain carries TRBV30 and TRBJ1-1; D is unclear. CDR3 length: 11 amino acids. Germline V gene lookup returns CDR1 GTSNPN and CDR2 SVGIG (reference sequence). V gave up 4 bases and J gave up 11 bases, with 14 bases separating them.

The V and J genes are TRBV29-1 and TRBJ2-3; a possible D gene is TRBD2 (5 bases). CDR3 length: 13 residues. CDR1 SQVTM and CDR2 ANQGSEA come from the germline V gene. V lost 3 bases, J lost 6 bases, and 13 bases lay in between. CDR3 loop: CSVDLRTGDTQYF. The CDR3 coding sequence is TGCAGCGTTGACCTTAGGACGGGGGATACGCAGTATTTT.

The CDR3 loop is CASSLGLRPQRTGELFF. The CDR3 nucleotides read TGCGCCAGCAGCTTGGGGTTGAGGCCACAAAGAACCGGGGAGCTGTTTTTT. V usage is TRBV5-1 and J usage is TRBJ2-2, with D hard to call. V lost 0 bases and J 5 bases, leaving 17 bases between the germline ends. Germline CDR1 and CDR2: SGHRS and YFSETQ. This CDR3 spans 17 amino acids.